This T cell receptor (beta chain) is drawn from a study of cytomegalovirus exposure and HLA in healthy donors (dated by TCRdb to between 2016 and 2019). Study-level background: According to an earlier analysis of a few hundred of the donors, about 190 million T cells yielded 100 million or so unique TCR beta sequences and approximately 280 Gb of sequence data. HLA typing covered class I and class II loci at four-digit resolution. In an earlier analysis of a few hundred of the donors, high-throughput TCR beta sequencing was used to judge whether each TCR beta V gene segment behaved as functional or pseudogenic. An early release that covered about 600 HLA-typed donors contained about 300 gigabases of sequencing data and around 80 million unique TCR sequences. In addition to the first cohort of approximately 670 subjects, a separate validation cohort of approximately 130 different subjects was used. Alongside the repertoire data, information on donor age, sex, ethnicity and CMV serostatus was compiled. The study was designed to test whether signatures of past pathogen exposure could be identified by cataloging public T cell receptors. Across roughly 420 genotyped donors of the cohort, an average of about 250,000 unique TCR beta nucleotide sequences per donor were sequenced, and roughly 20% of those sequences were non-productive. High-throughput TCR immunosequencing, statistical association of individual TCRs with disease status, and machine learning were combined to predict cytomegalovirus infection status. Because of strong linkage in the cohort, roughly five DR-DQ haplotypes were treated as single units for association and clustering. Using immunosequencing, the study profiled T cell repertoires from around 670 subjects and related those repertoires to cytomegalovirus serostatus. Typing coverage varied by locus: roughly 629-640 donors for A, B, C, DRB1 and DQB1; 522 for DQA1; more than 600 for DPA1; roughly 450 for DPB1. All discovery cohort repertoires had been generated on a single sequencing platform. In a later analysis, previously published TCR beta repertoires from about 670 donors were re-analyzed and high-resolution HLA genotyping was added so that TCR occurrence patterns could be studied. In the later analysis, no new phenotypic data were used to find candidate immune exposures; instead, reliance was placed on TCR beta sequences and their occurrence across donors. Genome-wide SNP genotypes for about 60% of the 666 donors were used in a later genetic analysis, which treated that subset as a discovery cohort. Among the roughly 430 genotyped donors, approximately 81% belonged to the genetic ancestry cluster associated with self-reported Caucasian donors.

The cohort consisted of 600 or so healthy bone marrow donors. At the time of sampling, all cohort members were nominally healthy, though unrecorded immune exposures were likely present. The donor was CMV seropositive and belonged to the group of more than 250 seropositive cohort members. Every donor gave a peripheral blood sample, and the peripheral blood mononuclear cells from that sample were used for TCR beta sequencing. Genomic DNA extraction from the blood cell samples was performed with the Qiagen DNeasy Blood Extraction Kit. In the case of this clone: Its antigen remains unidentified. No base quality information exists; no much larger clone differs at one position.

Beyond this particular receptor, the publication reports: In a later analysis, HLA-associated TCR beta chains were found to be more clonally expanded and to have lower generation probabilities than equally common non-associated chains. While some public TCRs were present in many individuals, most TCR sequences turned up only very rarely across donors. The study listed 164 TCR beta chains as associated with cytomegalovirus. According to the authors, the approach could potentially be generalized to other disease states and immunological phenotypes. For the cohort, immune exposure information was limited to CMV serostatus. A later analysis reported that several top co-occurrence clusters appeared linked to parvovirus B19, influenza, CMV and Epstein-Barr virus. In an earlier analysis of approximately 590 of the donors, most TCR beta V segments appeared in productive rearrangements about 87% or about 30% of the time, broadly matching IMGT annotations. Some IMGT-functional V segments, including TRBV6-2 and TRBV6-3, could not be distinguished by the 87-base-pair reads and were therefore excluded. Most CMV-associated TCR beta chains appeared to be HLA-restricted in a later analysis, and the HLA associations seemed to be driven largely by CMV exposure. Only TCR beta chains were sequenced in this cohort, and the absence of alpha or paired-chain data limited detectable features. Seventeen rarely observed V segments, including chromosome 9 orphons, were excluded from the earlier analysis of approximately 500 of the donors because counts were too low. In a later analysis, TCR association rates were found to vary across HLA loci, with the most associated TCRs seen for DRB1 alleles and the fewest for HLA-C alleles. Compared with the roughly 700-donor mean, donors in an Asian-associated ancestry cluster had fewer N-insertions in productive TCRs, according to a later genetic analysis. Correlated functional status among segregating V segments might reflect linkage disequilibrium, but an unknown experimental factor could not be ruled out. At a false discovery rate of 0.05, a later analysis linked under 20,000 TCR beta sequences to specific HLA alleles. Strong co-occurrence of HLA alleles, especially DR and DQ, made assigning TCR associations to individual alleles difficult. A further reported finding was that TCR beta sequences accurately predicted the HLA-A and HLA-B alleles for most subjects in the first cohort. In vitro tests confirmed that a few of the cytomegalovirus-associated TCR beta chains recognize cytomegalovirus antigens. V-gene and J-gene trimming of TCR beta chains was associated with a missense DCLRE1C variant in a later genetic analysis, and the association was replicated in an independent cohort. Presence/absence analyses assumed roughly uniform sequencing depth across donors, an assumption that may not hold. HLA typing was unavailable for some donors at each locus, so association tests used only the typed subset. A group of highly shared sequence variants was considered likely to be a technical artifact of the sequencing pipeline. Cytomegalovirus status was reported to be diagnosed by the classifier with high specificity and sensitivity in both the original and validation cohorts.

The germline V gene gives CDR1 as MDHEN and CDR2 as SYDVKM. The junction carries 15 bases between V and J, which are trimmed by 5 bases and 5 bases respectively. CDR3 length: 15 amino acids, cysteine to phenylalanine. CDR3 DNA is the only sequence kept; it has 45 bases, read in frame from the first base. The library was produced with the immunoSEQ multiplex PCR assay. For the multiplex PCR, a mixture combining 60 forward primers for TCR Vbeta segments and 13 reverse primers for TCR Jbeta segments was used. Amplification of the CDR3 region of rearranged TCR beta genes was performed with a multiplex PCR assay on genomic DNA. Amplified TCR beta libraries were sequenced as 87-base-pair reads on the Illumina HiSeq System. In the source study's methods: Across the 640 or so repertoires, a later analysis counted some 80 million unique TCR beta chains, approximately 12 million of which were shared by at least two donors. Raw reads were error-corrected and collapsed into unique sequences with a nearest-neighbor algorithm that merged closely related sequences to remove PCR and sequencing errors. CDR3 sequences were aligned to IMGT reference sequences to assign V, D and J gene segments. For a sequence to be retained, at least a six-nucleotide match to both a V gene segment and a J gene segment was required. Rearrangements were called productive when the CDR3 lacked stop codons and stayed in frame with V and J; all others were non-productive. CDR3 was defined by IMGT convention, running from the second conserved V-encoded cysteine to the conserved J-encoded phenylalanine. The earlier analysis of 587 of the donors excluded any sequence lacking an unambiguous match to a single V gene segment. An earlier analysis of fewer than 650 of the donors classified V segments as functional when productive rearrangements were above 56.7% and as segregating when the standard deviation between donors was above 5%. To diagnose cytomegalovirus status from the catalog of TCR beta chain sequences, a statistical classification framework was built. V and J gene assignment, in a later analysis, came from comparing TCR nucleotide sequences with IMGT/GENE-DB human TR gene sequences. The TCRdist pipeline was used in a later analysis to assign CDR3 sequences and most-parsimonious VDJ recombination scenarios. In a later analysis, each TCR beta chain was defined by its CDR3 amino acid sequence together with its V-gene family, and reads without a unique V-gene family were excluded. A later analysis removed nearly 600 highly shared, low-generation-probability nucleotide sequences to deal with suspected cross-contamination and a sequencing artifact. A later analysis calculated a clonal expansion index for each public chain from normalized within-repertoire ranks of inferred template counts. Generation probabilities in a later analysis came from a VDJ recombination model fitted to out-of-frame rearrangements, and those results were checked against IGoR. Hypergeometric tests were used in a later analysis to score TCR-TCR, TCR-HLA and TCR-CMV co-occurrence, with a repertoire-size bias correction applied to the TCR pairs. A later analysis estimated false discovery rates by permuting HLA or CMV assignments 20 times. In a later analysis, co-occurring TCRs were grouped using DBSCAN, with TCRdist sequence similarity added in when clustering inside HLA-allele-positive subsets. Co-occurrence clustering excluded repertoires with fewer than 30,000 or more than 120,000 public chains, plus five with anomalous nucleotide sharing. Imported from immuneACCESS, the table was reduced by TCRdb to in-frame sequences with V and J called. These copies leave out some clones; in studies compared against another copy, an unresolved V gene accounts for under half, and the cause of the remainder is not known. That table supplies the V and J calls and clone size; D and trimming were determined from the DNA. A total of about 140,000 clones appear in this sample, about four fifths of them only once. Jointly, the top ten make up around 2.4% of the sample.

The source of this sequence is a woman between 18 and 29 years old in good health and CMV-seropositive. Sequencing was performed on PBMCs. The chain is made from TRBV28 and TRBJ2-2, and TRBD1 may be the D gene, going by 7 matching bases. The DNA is TGTGCCAGCAGTCAACAGGGGAGGTATACCGGGGAGCTGTTTTTT. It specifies CASSQQGRYTGELFF.